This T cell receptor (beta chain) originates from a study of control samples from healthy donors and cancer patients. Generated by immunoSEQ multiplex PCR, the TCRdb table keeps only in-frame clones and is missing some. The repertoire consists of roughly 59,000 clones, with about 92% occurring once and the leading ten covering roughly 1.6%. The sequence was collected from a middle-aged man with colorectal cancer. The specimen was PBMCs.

CDR3 bases: TGCGCCAGCAGCTTGGCAACTAGCGGGGGTAAGACCCAGTACTTC. Residues: CASSLATSGGKTQYF. The chain uses TRBV5-1 and TRBJ2-5; TRBD2 aligns across 11 bases. The germline gives CDR1 SGHRS, CDR2 YFSETQ. The V and J ends lost 0 bases and 6 bases, in that order; junction bases with no gene match: 4. There are 15 residues in the CDR3.